This T cell receptor (beta chain) was captured in a study of T cell repertoires in cytomegalovirus infection (dated by TCRdb to between 2019 and 2020). A note on the overall study: Because public TCR beta signatures pointed to carriage of CMV infection together with the matching HLA type, the HLA type of each donor mattered for the analysis.

The CDR3 covers 15 residues, taking in both the cysteine and the phenylalanine. Of the read, only the CDR3 DNA is kept; its 45 bases are in frame from base 1. Ends trimmed: V by 4 bases, J by 4 bases; bases unmatched to a gene: 4. The germline V gene (reference sequence) sets CDR1 to MNHNY and CDR2 to SVGAGI. A note on this clonotype: Its antigen remains undetermined. Base qualities are not at hand, and no much larger clone is one base apart.

Sequenced using an Illumina HiSeq 1500. The public reads were reprocessed in TCRdb via fastp at Q25 and MiXCR, keeping in-frame beta chains. For every CDR3 protein sequence, its rows merge into one entry that carries the most common genes and DNA. This sample comprises 170,000 or so distinct CDR3 sequences, 17% of them detected only once. Around 25% of the sample is in the top ten clones. The research as a whole found: In both this cohort and an independent roughly 330-donor cohort, the cumulative frequency of public TCR beta family members distinguished carriers of CMV infection plus the relevant HLA type. In the ex vivo response, HLA-C-restricted CMV-specific TCR beta clonotypes were dominant, and in two of eight donors the single most frequent clonotype came from this HLA-C-restricted group.

The sequence joins TRBV6-6 to TRBJ2-1; TRBD2 aligns with 10 central bases. Input material: CD8+ T cells from PBMCs. This TCR derives from a human donor in good health (CMV status not recorded). Some clones in this sample may be carry-over from other donors' samples. The DNA is TGTGCCAGCAGTTGGCCGGGACTAGCGTACAATGAGCAGTTCTTC. Translated, it reads CASSWPGLAYNEQFF.